This TCR beta chain is drawn from a study of blood T cell repertoires in COVID-19. On the study more broadly: Sites in the United States, Italy and Spain provided acute and convalescent COVID-19 samples. PBMCs, B-cell-depleted T cells, or T cells were the source of the cDNA or gDNA that made up the material.

As handled by the study authors: Reference gene primer amplification in the assay estimated nucleated cell counts. Some clones are missing from TCRdb's copy, which holds only in-frame ones; the method was immunoSEQ multiplex PCR. That table gives V, J and clone size, and the DNA gave D and trimming. The sample includes 98,000 or so clones, 88% seen only once; the top ten take about 2.2%. This CDR3 region has 16 residues. Trimming at V came to 0 bases and at J to 10 bases, leaving 12 bases not matched to a gene. The germline CDR1 and CDR2 sequences are SGDLS and YYNGEE. The TCR comes from a human donor in a cohort sampled during active COVID-19. The specimen sequenced was peripheral blood. This sequence joins TRBV9 and TRBJ1-4; 7 bases match TRBD1. CDR3 DNA: TGTGCCAGCAGCGTAGGATCCCGACAGGGTCGAGGAAAACTGTTTTTT. It encodes CASSVGSRQGRGKLFF.